This T cell receptor beta chain was recovered during a study of cytomegalovirus exposure and HLA in healthy donors. For this clone: Its specificity is not known.

Study-level findings and limits: Links to common viral pathogens appeared, in a later analysis, for several of the most significant clusters. Across all donors, roughly uniform sequencing depth was an assumption of the presence/absence analyses.

The CDR3 is 14 residues long. The germline V gene encodes CDR1 GTSNPN and CDR2 SVGIG (reference sequence). Trimming cost V 8 bases and J 7 bases, with 18 bases left between them. PCR amplification relied on 60 Vbeta primers (plus 13 Jbeta primers). Sequencing was performed with immunoSEQ multiplex PCR; in TCRdb, only in-frame clones are kept and a portion is missing. This table holds about 150,000 clones, over 75% found once. The sequence was collected from a male donor in good health and CMV-seronegative. This rearrangement joins TRBV30 to TRBJ1-6; TRBD1 is a possible D gene (6 bases). Sequencing was performed on PBMCs. CDR3 loop: CAGGGAGGNSPLHF. CDR3 coding DNA: TGTGCCGGAGGGGGAGCGGGGGGGAATTCACCCCTCCACTTT.